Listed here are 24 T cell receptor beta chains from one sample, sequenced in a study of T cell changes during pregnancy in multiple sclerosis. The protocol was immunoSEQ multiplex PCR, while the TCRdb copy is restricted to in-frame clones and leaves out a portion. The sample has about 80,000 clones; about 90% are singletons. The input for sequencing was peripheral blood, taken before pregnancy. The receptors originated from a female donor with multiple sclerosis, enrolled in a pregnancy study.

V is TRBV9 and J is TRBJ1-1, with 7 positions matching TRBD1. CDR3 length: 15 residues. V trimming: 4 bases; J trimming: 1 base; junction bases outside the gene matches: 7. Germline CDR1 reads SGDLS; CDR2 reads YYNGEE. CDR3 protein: CASSPRDRSNTEAFF. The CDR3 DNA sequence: TGTGCCAGCAGCCCCCGGGACAGATCGAACACTGAAGCTTTCTTT.

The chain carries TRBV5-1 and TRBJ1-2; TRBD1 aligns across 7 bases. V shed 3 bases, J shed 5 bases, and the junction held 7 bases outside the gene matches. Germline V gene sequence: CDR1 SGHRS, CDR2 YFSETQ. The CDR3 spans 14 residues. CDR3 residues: CASSSPGQSYGYTF. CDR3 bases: TGCGCCAGCAGCTCACCGGGACAGTCATATGGCTACACCTTC. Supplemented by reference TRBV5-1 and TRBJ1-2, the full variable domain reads KAGVTQTPRYLIKTRGQQVTLSCSPISGHRSVSWYQQTPGQGLQFLFEYFSETQRNKGNFPGRFSGRQFSNSRSEMNVSTLELGDSALYLCASSSPGQSYGYTFGSGTRLTVV.

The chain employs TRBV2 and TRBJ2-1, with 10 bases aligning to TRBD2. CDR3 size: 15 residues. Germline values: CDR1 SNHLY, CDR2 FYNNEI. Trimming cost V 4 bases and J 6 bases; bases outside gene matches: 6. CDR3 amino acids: CASSAQRGGTNEQFF. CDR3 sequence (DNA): TGTGCCAGCAGTGCCCAGCGGGGGGGTACCAATGAGCAGTTCTTC.

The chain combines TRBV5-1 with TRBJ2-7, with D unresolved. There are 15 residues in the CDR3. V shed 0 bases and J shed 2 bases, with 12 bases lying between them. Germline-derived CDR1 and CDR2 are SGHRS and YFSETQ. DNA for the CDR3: TGCGCCAGCAGCTTGGAGCTCCCTACTACCTACGAGCAGTACTTC. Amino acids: CASSLELPTTYEQYF.

CDR3 nucleotide sequence: TGTGCCAGCAGCTCGGACAGGGGGAGGACAGATACGCAGTATTTT. As protein: CASSSDRGRTDTQYF. V is TRBV5-4 and J is TRBJ2-3; 10 nucleotides agree with TRBD1. J lost 3 bases, V lost 3 bases, and 4 bases had no gene match. The CDR3 totals 15 residues. Germline assignment: CDR1 SGHNT and CDR2 YYREEE (reference sequence).

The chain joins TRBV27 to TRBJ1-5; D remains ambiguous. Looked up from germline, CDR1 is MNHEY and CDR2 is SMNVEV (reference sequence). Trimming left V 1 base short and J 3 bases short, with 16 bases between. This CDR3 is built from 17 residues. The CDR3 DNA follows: TGTGCCAGCAGTTTATTCTACCGGGAGGGCTACAATCAGCCCCAGCATTTT. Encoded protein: CASSLFYREGYNQPQHF.

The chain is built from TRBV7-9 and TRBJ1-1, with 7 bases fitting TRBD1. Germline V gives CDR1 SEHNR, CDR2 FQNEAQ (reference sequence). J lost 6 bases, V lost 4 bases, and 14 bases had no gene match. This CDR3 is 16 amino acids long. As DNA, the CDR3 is TGTGCCAGCAGCTCCCCTCTGGGCAGGGGGAAGGCTGAAGCTTTCTTT. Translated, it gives CASSSPLGRGKAEAFF.

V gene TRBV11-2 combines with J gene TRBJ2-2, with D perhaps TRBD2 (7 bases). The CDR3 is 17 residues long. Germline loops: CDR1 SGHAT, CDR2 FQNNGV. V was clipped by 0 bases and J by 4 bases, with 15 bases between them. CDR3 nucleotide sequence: TGTGCCAGCAGCTTAGATCTTGTGGGGGGGCGCACCGGGGAGCTGTTTTTT. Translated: CASSLDLVGGRTGELFF.

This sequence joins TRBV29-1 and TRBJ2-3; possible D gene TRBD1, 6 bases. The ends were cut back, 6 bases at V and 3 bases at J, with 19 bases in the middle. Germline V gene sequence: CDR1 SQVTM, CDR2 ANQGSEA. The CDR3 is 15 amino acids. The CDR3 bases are TGCAGCGTCCTACAGGGCTCCCGCCCTACAGATACGCAGTATTTT. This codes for CSVLQGSRPTDTQYF.

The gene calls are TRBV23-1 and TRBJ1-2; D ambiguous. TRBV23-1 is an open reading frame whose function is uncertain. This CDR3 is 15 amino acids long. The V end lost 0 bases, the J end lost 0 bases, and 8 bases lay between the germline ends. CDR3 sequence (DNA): TGCGCCAGCAGTCAATCGTGGGGAGCTAACTATGGCTACACCTTC. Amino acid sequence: CASSQSWGANYGYTF.

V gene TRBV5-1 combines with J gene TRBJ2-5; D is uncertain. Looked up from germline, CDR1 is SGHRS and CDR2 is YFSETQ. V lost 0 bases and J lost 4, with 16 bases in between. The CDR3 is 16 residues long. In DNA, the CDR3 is TGCGCCAGCAGCTTGGGGCCGTTTTCGGCAGGAGAGACCCAGTACTTC. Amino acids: CASSLGPFSAGETQYF.

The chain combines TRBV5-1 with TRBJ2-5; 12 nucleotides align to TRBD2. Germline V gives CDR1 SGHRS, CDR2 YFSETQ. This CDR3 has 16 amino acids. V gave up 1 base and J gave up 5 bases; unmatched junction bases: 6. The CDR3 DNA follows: TGCGCCAGCAGCTTGCGGCTAGCGGGGGGGCCTGAGACCCAGTACTTC. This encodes CASSLRLAGGPETQYF.

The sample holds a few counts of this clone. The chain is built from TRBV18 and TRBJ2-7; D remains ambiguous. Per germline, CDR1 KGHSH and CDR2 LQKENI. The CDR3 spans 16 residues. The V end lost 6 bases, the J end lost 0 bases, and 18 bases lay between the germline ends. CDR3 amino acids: CASSPVGQRSSYEQYF. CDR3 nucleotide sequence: TGTGCCAGCTCCCCGGTCGGCCAGAGGAGCTCCTACGAGCAGTACTTC.

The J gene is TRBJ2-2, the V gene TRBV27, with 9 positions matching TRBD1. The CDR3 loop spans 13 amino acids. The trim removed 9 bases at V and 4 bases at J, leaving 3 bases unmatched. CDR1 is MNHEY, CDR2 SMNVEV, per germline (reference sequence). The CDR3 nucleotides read TGTGCCAGTCGACAGGGGGTCACCGGGGAGCTGTTTTTT. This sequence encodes CASRQGVTGELFF.

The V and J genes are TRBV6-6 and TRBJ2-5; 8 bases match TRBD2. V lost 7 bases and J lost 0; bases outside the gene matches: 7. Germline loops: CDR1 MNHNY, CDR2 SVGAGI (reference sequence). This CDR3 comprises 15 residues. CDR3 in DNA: TGTGCCAGCAAAGATAGCGGGGCGTACCAAGAGACCCAGTACTTC. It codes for CASKDSGAYQETQYF.

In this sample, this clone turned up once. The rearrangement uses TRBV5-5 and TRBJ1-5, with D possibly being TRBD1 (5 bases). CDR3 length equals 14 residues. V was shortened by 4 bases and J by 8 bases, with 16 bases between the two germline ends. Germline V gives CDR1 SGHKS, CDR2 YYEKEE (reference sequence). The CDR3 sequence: CASSRGLGVEPQHF. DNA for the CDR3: TGTGCCAGCAGCAGGGGATTGGGCGTGGAGCCCCAGCATTTT.

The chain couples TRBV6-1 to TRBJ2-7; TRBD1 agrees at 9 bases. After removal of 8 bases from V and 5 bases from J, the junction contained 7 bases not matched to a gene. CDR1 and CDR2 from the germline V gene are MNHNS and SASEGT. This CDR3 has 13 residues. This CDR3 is CASCGQGKNEQYF. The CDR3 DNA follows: TGTGCCAGCTGCGGACAGGGGAAGAACGAGCAGTACTTC.

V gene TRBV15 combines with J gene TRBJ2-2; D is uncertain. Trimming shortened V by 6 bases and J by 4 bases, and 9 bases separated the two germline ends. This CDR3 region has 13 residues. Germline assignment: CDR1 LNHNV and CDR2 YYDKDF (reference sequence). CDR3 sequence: CATRIELTGELFF. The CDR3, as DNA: TGTGCCACCAGGATAGAACTCACCGGGGAGCTGTTTTTT.

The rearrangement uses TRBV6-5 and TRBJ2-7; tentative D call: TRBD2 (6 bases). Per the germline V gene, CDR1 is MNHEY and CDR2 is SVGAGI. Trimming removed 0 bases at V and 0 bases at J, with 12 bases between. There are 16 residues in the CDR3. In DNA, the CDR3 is TGTGCCAGCAGTTACTCGGCGGGGTACAGCTCCTACGAGCAGTACTTC. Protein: CASSYSAGYSSYEQYF.

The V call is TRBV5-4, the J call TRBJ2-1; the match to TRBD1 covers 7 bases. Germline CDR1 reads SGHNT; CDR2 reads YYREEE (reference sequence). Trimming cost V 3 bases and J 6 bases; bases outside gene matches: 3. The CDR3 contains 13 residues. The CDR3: CASSSGQPNEQFF. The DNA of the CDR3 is TGTGCCAGCAGCTCGGGACAGCCCAATGAGCAGTTCTTC.

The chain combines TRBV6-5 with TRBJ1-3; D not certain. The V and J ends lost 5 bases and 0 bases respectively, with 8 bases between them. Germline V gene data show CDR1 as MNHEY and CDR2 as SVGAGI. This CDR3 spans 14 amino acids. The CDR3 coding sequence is TGTGCCAGCAGTCCAAACACCTCTGGAAACACCATATATTTT. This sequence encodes CASSPNTSGNTIYF.

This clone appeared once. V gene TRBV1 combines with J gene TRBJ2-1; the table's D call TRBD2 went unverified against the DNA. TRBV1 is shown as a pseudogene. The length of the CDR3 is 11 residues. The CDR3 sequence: CTSRLRGEQFF. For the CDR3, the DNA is TGCACCAGCAGACTTAGAGGTGAGCAGTTCTTC.

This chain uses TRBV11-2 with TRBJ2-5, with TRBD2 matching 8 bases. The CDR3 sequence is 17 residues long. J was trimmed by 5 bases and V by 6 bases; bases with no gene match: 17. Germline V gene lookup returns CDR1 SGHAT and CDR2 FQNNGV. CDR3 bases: TGTGCCAGCAGTTCGAATCGTATGGTAGCGGGGAGGGAGACCCAGTACTTC. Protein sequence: CASSSNRMVAGRETQYF.

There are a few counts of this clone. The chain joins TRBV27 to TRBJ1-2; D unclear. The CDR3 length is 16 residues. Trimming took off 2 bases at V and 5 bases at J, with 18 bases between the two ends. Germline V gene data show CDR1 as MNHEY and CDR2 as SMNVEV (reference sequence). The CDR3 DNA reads TGTGCCAGCAGTTTAAGCTCGGGTGAGGAGTTGTATGGCTACACCTTC. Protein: CASSLSSGEELYGYTF.